Each of the 18 T cell receptor beta chains below was sequenced from the same sample in a study of CD8+CD57+ T cells in acquired aplastic anemia. Profiling of TCR beta VDJ combinations and CDR3 sequences used genomic DNA as template. Via MiXCR, TCRdb re-called the reads, giving one row per CDR3 protein. Of 160,000 or so distinct CDR3 sequences in the sample, around 48% were seen once. The patients chosen for sequencing had shown expansion of CD8+CD57+ cells (detected by flow cytometry). Material for sequencing was sorted CD4+, CD8+, or CD8+CD57+ T cells (not recorded which) from PBMCs. The receptors were sampled from a human donor with aplastic anemia.

This clonotype came up many times. This chain connects TRBV5-6 to TRBJ1-5; 8 bases map to TRBD1. The CDR3 has 16 residues. The trim removed 4 bases at V and 4 bases at J, leaving 10 bases unmatched. Germline loops: CDR1 SGHDT, CDR2 YYEEEE. The CDR3 protein is CASSRRLQGGNQPQHF. The CDR3 nucleotides read TGTGCCAGCAGCCGACGCTTACAGGGGGGAAATCAGCCCCAGCATTTT.

The sample holds many counts of this clonotype. V gene TRBV6-6 combines with J gene TRBJ1-5; no clear D. V lost 0 bases and J 6 bases, leaving 6 bases between the germline ends. Germline loops: CDR1 MNHNY, CDR2 SVGAGI (reference sequence). The CDR3 contains 13 residues. The CDR3 bases are TGTGCCAGCAGTTACTCGGACGTTCAGCCCCAGCATTTT. Its translation: CASSYSDVQPQHF.

This clonotype was picked up many times. The V and J genes are TRBV6-5 and TRBJ1-2; 8 nucleotides align to TRBD1. With 5 bases clipped from V and 4 bases from J, the junction kept 6 bases outside the gene matches. Germline CDR1 and CDR2: MNHEY and SVGAGI. This CDR3 region has 14 residues. The CDR3 sequence: CASSHTGTGYGYTF. Written as DNA, the CDR3 is TGTGCCAGCAGTCATACCGGGACAGGCTATGGCTACACCTTC.

A remark on this clonotype: With a much larger clone just one base away, this may be a read error. The chain uses TRBV5-4 and TRBJ2-2; 10 positions match TRBD1. Germline CDR1 is SGHNT and CDR2 is YYREEE (reference sequence). V gave up 3 bases and J gave up 6 bases; unmatched junction bases: 5. The CDR3 loop spans 15 amino acids. The CDR3 is CASSWTGGPAGELFF. The CDR3 coding sequence is TGTGCCAGCAGCTGGACAGGGGGACCTGCCGGGGAGCTGTTTTTT.

The chain couples TRBV2 to TRBJ1-1; TRBD1 agrees at 7 bases. This CDR3 has 11 amino acids. The germline V gene has CDR1 SNHLY and CDR2 FYNNEI. With 7 bases clipped from V and 11 bases from J, the junction kept 7 bases outside the gene matches. DNA for the CDR3: TGTGCCAGCAAAATAGACAGGGCTGCTTTCTTT. This codes for CASKIDRAAFF.

This clonotype occurred many times. This chain joins TRBV19 and TRBJ2-3; 7 bases are a match to TRBD2. The CDR3 covers 18 residues. V lost 3 bases, J lost 0 bases, and 12 bases stayed unmatched. CDR1 and CDR2 (germline): LNHDA, SQIVND (reference sequence). The CDR3: CASSIPLVRGSSTDTQYF. The CDR3, as DNA: TGTGCCAGTAGTATCCCCCTAGTTCGCGGGAGTAGCACAGATACGCAGTATTTT.

This chain joins TRBV27 and TRBJ1-6; D might be TRBD1 (6 bases). The CDR3 sequence is 16 residues long. Germline V gives CDR1 MNHEY, CDR2 SMNVEV (reference sequence). Trimming stripped 3 bases from V and 7 bases from J, with 16 bases between. DNA for the CDR3: TGTGCCAGCAGTTTCGATAACAGGGTTGAGAATTCACCCCTCCACTTT. Residues: CASSFDNRVENSPLHF.

This clonotype occurred many times. The chain has TRBV9 and TRBJ2-1; no reliable D call. V was clipped by 7 bases and J by 6 bases, with 17 bases between them. CDR3 length: 14 residues. The V gene's germline CDR1 is SGDLS and CDR2 YYNGEE. This chain's CDR3 is CASGKAVDLNEQFF. CDR3 coding DNA: TGTGCCAGCGGAAAGGCGGTGGACCTCAATGAGCAGTTCTTC.

This clonotype was found many times. V is TRBV5-1 and J is TRBJ2-7, with a possible D match to TRBD1 (5 bases). Germline values: CDR1 SGHRS, CDR2 YFSETQ. The CDR3 consists of 13 residues. Trimming took off 0 bases at V and 12 bases at J, with 16 bases between the two ends. The CDR3 loop reads CASSLVTDTVGYF. In DNA form, the CDR3 reads TGCGCCAGCAGCTTGGTGACAGACACTGTGGGGTACTTC.

In this sample, this clonotype turned up many times. The chain joins TRBV7-2 to TRBJ1-3; 8 bases line up with TRBD1. The germline V gene encodes CDR1 SGHTA and CDR2 FQGNSA. This CDR3 comprises 15 residues. V shed 3 bases and J 4 bases; nucleotides not matched to a gene: 5. CDR3 nucleotides: TGTGCCAGCAGCTTCCTCCGGACAGGGGGAAACACCATATATTTT. It translates to CASSFLRTGGNTIYF.

This clonotype was observed at least ten times. The rearrangement uses TRBV6-5 and TRBJ1-5, with 8 nucleotides matching TRBD1. CDR3 length: 14 residues. V gave up 0 bases and J gave up 13 bases; unmatched junction bases: 8. Germline values: CDR1 MNHEY, CDR2 SVGAGI. The CDR3 DNA follows: TGTGCCAGCAGTTACTCGACAGGGGTGGTCCCTCAGCATTTT. This gives the protein CASSYSTGVVPQHF.

V and J are TRBV10-3 and TRBJ1-2; D possibly corresponds to TRBD1 (6 bases). The CDR3 loop spans 16 amino acids. Germline loops: CDR1 ENHRY, CDR2 SYGVKD. V was clipped by 4 bases and J by 3 bases, with 18 bases between them. CDR3 sequence (DNA): TGTGCCATCAGTGTAGGGGAGACCGGGGGCGACTATGGCTACACCTTC. Translating gives CAISVGETGGDYGYTF.

This clonotype was counted between two and nine times. A much larger clone sits a single nucleotide away, making a read error possible. V usage is TRBV5-1 and J usage is TRBJ1-2; D gene uncertain. Germline CDR1 reads SGHRS; CDR2 reads YFSETQ. The CDR3 is 14 residues long. V was cut by 0 bases and J by 4 bases, with 10 bases left in between. The CDR3 protein is CASSLDTPSYGYTF. CDR3 bases: TGCGCCAGCAGCTTGGACACCCCTAGCTATGGCTACACCTTC.

Many counts were recorded for this clonotype. This chain links TRBV7-6 with TRBJ2-7; D possibly corresponds to TRBD2 (5 bases). From germline, CDR1 is SGHVS and CDR2 FNYEAQ. Deletions cut 3 bases from V and 5 bases from J, with 8 bases between. The CDR3 has 12 amino acids. The CDR3 nucleotides read TGTGCCAGCAGCTTGGCCGGGGACGAGCAGTACTTC. This encodes CASSLAGDEQYF.

This chain uses TRBV24-1 with TRBJ2-7; 7 nucleotides agree with TRBD2. The CDR3 has 13 amino acids. Losses at the gene ends were 4 bases for V and 4 bases for J; bases not matched to a gene: 3. Germline CDR1 reads KGHDR; CDR2 reads SFDVKD. The CDR3 sequence: CATSEGEGYEQYF. CDR3 bases: TGTGCCACCAGTGAAGGGGAGGGGTACGAGCAGTACTTC.

This clonotype was detected only a few times. The chain carries TRBV29-1 and TRBJ2-7; possible D gene TRBD1, 5 bases. The CDR3 is made up of 12 amino acids. From germline, CDR1 is SQVTM and CDR2 ANQGSEA. V was cut by 4 bases and J by 3 bases, with 10 bases left in between. CDR3 DNA sequence: TGCAGCGTTGGAGGCAGGGACTACGAGCAGTACTTC. It codes for CSVGGRDYEQYF.

In this sample, this clonotype turned up many times. CDR3 coding DNA: TGTGCCAGTAGTGGGAGTAAGTGGGAGCAAGAGACCCAGTACTTC. It translates to CASSGSKWEQETQYF. J is TRBJ2-5 and V is TRBV19, with a weak D call TRBD2 (5 bases). This CDR3 has 15 amino acids. CDR1 and CDR2 from the germline V gene are LNHDA and SQIVND (reference sequence). Deletions cut 5 bases from V and 2 bases from J, with 15 bases between.

Concerning this clonotype: Possible read error: a much larger clone is one base away. The chain has TRBV24-1 and TRBJ2-5; possibly TRBD2 for D (5 bases). CDR1 KGHDR and CDR2 SFDVKD come from the germline V gene. V shed 6 bases and J shed 4 bases, with 11 bases lying between them. There are 13 residues in the CDR3. The CDR3 is CATSHGEGETQYF. The DNA for the CDR3 is TGTGCCACCAGTCATGGCGAGGGAGAGACCCAGTACTTC.